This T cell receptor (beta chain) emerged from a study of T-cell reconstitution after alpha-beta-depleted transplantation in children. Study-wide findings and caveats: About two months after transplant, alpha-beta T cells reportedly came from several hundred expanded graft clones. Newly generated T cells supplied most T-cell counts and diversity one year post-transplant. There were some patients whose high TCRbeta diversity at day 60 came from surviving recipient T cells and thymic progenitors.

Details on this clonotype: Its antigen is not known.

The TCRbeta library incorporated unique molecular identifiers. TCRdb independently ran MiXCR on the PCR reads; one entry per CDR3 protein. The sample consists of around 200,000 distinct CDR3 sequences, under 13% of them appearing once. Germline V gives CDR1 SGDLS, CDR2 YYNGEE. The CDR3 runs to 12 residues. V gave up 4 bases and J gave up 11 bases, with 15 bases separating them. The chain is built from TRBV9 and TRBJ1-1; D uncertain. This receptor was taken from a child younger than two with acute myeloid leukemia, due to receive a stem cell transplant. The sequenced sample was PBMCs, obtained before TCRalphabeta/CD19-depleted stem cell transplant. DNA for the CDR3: TGTGCCAGCAGCCCCGACTCCGGTGGGGCTTTCTTT. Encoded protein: CASSPDSGGAFF.